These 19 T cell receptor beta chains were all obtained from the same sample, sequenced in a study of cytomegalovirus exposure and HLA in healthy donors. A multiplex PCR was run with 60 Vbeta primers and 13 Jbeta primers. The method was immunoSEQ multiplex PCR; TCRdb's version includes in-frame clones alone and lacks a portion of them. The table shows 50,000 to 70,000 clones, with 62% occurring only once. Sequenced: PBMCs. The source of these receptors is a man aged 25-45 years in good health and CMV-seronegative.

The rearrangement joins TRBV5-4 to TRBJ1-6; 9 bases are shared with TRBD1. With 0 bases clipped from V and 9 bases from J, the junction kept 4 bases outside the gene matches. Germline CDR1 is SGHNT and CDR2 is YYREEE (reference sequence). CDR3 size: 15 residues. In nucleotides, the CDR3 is TGTGCCAGCAGCTTGGGGACAGGGGTTGGTTCACCCCTCCACTTT. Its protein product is CASSLGTGVGSPLHF.

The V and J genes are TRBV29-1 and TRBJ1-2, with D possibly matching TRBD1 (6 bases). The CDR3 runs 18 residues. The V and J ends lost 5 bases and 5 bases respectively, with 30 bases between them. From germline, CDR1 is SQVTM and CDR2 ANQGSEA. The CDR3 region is CSVRGDQGFWGVFYGYTF. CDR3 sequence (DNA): TGCAGCGTTCGGGGGGATCAGGGGTTCTGGGGGGTGTTTTATGGCTACACCTTC.

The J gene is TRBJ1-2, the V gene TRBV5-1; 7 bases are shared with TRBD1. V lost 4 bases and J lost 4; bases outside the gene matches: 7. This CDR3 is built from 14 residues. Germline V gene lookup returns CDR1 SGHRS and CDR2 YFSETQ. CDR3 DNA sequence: TGCGCCAGCAGCCGGACAGGTTATGGCTATGGCTACACCTTC. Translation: CASSRTGYGYGYTF.

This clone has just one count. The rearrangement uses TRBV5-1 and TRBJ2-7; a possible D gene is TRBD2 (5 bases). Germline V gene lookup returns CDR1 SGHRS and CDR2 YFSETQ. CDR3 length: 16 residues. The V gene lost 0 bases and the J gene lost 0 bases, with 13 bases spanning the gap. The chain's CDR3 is CASSLGGAESSYEQYF. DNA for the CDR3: TGCGCCAGCAGCTTGGGAGGAGCGGAGAGCTCCTACGAGCAGTACTTC. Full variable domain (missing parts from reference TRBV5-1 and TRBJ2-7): KAGVTQTPRYLIKTRGQQVTLSCSPISGHRSVSWYQQTPGQGLQFLFEYFSETQRNKGNFPGRFSGRQFSNSRSEMNVSTLELGDSALYLCASSLGGAESSYEQYFGPGTRLTVT.

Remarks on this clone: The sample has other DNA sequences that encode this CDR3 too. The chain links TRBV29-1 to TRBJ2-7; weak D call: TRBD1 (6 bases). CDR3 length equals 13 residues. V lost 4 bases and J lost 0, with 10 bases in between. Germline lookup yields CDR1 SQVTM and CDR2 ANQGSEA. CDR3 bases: TGCAGCGTTGGAACAGGGTCCTCCTACGAGCAGTACTTC. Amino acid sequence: CSVGTGSSYEQYF.

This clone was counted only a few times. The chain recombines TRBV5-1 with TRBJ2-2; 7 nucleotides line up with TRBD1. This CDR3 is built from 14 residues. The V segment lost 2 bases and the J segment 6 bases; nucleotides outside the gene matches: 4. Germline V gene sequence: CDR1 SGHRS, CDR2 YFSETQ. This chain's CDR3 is CASSFQGGAGELFF. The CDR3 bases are TGCGCCAGCAGCTTCCAAGGGGGCGCCGGGGAGCTGTTTTTT.

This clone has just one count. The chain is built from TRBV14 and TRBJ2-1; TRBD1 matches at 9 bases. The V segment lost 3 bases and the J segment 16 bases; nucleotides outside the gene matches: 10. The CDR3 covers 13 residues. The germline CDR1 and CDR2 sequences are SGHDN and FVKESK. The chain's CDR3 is CASSQWTGAVVFF. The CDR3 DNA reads TGTGCCAGCAGCCAGTGGACAGGGGCAGTTGTATTCTTC.

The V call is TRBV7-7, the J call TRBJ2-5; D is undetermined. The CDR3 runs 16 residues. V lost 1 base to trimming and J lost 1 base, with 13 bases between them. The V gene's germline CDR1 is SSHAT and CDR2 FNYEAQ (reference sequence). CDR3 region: CASSLGSLPRQETQYF. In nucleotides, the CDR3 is TGTGCCAGCAGCTTAGGATCACTACCGCGCCAAGAGACCCAGTACTTC.

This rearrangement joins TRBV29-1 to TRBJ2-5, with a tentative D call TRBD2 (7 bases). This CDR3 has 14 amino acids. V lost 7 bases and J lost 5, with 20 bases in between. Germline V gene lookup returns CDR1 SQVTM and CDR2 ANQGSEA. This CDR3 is CSADPAGAWETQYF. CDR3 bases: TGCAGCGCTGACCCCGCGGGGGCCTGGGAGACCCAGTACTTC.

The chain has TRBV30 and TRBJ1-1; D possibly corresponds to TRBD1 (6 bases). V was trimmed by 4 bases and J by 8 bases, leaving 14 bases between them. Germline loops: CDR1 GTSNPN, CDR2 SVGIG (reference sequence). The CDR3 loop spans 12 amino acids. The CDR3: CAWTFGGAEAFF. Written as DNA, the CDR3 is TGTGCCTGGACGTTTGGGGGGGCAGAAGCTTTCTTT.

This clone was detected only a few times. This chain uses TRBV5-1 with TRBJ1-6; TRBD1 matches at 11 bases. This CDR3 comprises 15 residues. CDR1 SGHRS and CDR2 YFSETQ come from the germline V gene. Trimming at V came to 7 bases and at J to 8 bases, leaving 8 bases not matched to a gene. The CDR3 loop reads CASGKGTGGYSPLHF. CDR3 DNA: TGCGCCAGCGGAAAGGGGACAGGGGGTTATTCACCCCTCCACTTT. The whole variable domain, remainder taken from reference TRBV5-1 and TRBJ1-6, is KAGVTQTPRYLIKTRGQQVTLSCSPISGHRSVSWYQQTPGQGLQFLFEYFSETQRNKGNFPGRFSGRQFSNSRSEMNVSTLELGDSALYLCASGKGTGGYSPLHFGNGTRLTVT.

The CDR3 loop reads CASSPTGMSGNTIYF. Here the CDR3 DNA reads TGTGCCAGCAGTCCTACAGGGATGTCTGGAAACACCATATATTTT. The gene calls are TRBV2 and TRBJ1-3, with D possibly being TRBD1 (6 bases). Looked up from germline, CDR1 is SNHLY and CDR2 is FYNNEI. This CDR3 has 15 residues. Deletions cut 5 bases from V and 1 base from J, with 12 bases between.

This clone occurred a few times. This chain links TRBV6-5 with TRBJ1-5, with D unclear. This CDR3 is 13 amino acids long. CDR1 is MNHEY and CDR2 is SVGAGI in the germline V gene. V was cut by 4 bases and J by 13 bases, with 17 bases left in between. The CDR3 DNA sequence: TGTGCCAGCAGTTTTTCACAGTTTAGGACTCAGCATTTT. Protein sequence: CASSFSQFRTQHF.

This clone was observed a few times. Written as DNA, the CDR3 is TGTGCCATCAGTGAGTCGGGACTAGGAGCGGACAATGAGCAGTTCTTC. Its protein is CAISESGLGADNEQFF. The chain is built from TRBV10-3 and TRBJ2-1; 8 bases agree with TRBD2. Trimming at V came to 0 bases and at J to 5 bases, leaving 6 bases not matched to a gene. Germline V lookup: CDR1 ENHRY, CDR2 SYGVKD. This CDR3 contains 16 residues.

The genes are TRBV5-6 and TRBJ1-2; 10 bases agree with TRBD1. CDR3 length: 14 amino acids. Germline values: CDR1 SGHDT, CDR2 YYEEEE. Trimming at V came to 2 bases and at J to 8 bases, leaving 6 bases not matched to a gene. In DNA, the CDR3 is TGTGCCAGCAGCTTCGGGACAGGGGCTTACGGCTACACCTTC. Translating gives CASSFGTGAYGYTF.

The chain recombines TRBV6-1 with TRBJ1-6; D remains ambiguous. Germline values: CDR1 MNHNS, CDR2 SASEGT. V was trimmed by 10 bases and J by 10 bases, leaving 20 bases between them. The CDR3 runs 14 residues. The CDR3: CATGPEVRRSPLHF. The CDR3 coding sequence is TGTGCCACCGGTCCTGAGGTACGCCGGTCACCCCTCCACTTT.

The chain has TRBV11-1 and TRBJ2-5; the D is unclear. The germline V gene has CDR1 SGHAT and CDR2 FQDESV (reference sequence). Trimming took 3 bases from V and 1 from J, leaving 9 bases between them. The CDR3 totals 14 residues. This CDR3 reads CASSFRGFQETQYF. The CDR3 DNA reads TGTGCCAGCAGCTTTAGAGGCTTCCAAGAGACCCAGTACTTC.

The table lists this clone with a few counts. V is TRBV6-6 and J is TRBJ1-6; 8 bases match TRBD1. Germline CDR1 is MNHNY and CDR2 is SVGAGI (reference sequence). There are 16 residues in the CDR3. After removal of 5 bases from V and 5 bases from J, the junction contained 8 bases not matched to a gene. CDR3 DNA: TGTGCCAGCAGTCCCCGGGACAGGAGCGATAATTCACCCCTCCACTTT. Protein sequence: CASSPRDRSDNSPLHF.

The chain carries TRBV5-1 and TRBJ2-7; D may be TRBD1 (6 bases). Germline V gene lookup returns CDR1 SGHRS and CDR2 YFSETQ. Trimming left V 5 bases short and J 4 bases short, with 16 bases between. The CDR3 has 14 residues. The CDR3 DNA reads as TGCGCCAGCAGAATGGACAGCGGACCTTACGAGCAGTACTTC. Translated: CASRMDSGPYEQYF.